Listed below are T cell receptor beta chains from one sample, sequenced in a study of T-cell memory formation after mild COVID-19. TCRdb re-called the 5' RACE reads through MiXCR, storing one row per CDR3 protein. The data hold 300,000 or so distinct CDR3 sequences, with under 20% observed a single time. The sample consisted of PBMCs or a T cell subset sorted from them (not recorded which). The receptors were gathered from a man in his late teens or twenties who had mild COVID-19 (a few samples of this study predate the infection). Cell type and time point are not known. CDR3s include the opening cysteine and the closing phenylalanine or tryptophan. The D gene is left open where the match is weak. Clone size appears in some rows only: once, few, many, or a class for an expanded clone.

>TRBJ2-1|TRBV5-1|TRBD1|15|few
CASSVIGYRGNEQFF
TGCGCCAGCAGCGTTATAGGATACAGGGGGAATGAGCAGTTCTTC
>TRBJ2-2|TRBV4-2|-|18|-
CASSQDLRTPRGAGELFF
TGTGCCAGCAGCCAAGATCTCAGGACTCCCCGGGGAGCCGGGGAGCTGTTTTTT
>TRBJ2-3|TRBV5-1|-|15|-
CASNPRGGGADTQYF
TGCGCCAGCAACCCGAGAGGGGGGGGCGCAGATACGCAGTATTTT
>TRBJ2-2|TRBV7-2|-|13|many
CASSLLGDGELFF
TGTGCCAGCAGCCTGTTGGGGGACGGGGAGCTGTTTTTT
>TRBJ1-1|TRBV5-1|-|14|-
CASCLGGAQTEAFF
TGCGCCAGCTGCCTTGGGGGGGCCCAGACTGAAGCTTTCTTT
>TRBJ1-3|TRBV10-3|-|16|-
CAISEFEGSTGNTIYF
TGTGCCATCAGTGAATTTGAGGGATCGACTGGAAACACCATATATTTT
>TRBJ2-2|TRBV7-9|-|14|-
CASSLRGLTGELFF
TGTGCCAGCAGCTTAAGGGGTCTCACCGGGGAGCTGTTTTTT
>TRBJ1-4|TRBV5-6|-|13|-
CASSWGRDEKLFF
TGTGCCAGCAGCTGGGGACGTGATGAAAAACTGTTTTTT
>TRBJ2-2|TRBV6-2/TRBV6-3|-|14|once
CASSSSPNTGELFF
TGTGCCAGCAGTTCTAGCCCGAACACCGGGGAGCTGTTTTTT
>TRBJ2-5|TRBV20-1|-|16|-
CSARDPWDTYQETQYF
TGCAGTGCTCGGGACCCCTGGGACACCTACCAAGAGACCCAGTACTTC
>TRBJ1-1|TRBV4-1|-|12|-
CASSPLAGLAFF
TGCGCCAGCAGCCCCTTGGCAGGGTTAGCTTTCTTT
>TRBJ2-1|TRBV10-2|TRBD1|16|-
CASTGRGQGSLNEQFF
TGCGCCAGCACCGGACGGGGACAGGGGAGTCTCAATGAGCAGTTCTTC
>TRBJ1-2|TRBV7-2|-|17|-
CASSLAGEVRLRSGYTF
TGTGCCAGCAGCTTAGCGGGCGAGGTCCGCCTTCGGTCCGGCTACACCTTC
>TRBJ1-5|TRBV10-3|-|16|-
CAISSLREGSNQPQHF
TGTGCCATCAGTTCTCTCAGGGAAGGTAGCAATCAGCCCCAGCATTTT
>TRBJ1-1|TRBV5-1|-|13|few
CASSLGLRGEAFF
TGCGCCAGCAGCTTGGGCCTCCGTGGTGAAGCTTTCTTT
>TRBJ2-5|TRBV10-3|-|14|-
CAPRGAEPQETQYF
TGTGCCCCCCGGGGAGCGGAGCCACAAGAGACCCAGTACTTC
>TRBJ2-5|TRBV7-2|TRBD1|14|-
CASSLAGRGETQYF
TGTGCCAGCAGCTTAGCTGGCAGGGGGGAGACCCAGTACTTC
>TRBJ2-2|TRBV12-3/TRBV12-4|-|12|-
CASCYNTGELFF
TGTGCCAGCTGTTATAACACCGGGGAGCTGTTTTTT
>TRBJ2-1|TRBV7-2|TRBD2|14|-
CASRRAGLAAEQFF
TGTGCCAGCAGGCGGGCTGGACTAGCGGCGGAGCAGTTCTTC
>TRBJ2-4|TRBV7-2|-|16|many
CASSLRGALGGSIQYF
TGTGCCAGCAGCTTAAGAGGAGCGCTCGGGGGTAGCATTCAGTACTTC
>TRBJ2-1|TRBV5-1|-|15|few
CASSRMGPLDNEQFF
TGCGCCAGCAGTAGAATGGGGCCGTTGGACAATGAGCAGTTCTTC
>TRBJ2-4|TRBV28|-|17|many
CASSFRVLDDLGNIQYF
TGTGCCAGCAGTTTTAGGGTGTTAGATGATTTGGGAAACATTCAGTACTTC
>TRBJ2-5|TRBV20-1|TRBD2|15|few
CSAPSGLAAKNTQYF
TGCAGTGCGCCAAGCGGACTAGCGGCCAAGAATACCCAGTACTTC
>TRBJ2-3|TRBV7-9|-|15|few
CASSFLPLYTDTQYF
TGTGCCAGCAGCTTTCTCCCGCTTTACACAGATACGCAGTATTTT
>TRBJ2-3|TRBV9|TRBD2|18|-
CASSELPTPGGSADTQYF
TGTGCCAGCAGCGAGCTACCCACCCCCGGGGGGAGCGCAGATACGCAGTATTTT
>TRBJ2-7|TRBV9|-|15|-
CASSVSPGPHYEQYF
TGTGCCAGCAGCGTATCTCCGGGACCCCACTACGAGCAGTACTTC
>TRBJ2-2|TRBV5-4|-|18|-
CASSLDWGWSGNTGELFF
TGTGCCAGCAGCTTGGATTGGGGATGGAGCGGGAACACCGGGGAGCTGTTTTTT
>TRBJ2-2|TRBV12-3/TRBV12-4|-|16|few
CASSLGWGSNTGELFF
TGTGCCAGCAGTTTAGGATGGGGGTCGAACACCGGGGAGCTGTTTTTT
>TRBJ1-2|TRBV4-3|TRBD1|13|many
CASSQRQGYGYTF
TGCGCCAGCAGCCAAAGACAGGGATATGGCTACACCTTC
>TRBJ2-7|TRBV11-2|-|13|-
CASSFLQSYEQYF
TGTGCCAGCAGCTTTCTACAGTCATACGAGCAGTACTTC
>TRBJ2-3|TRBV5-1|-|14|many
CASSLGGSTDTQYF
TGTGCCAGCAGCTTAGGCGGATCGACAGATACGCAGTATTTT
>TRBJ2-3|TRBV6-5|-|13|few
CASRELGTDTQYF
TGTGCCAGCAGGGAGTTAGGGACAGATACGCAGTATTTT
>TRBJ1-4|TRBV5-1|-|14|few
CASSLGNQFEKLFF
TGCGCCAGCAGCTTGGGCAATCAGTTCGAAAAACTGTTTTTT
>TRBJ1-2|TRBV5-1|-|13|-
CASSLGESYGYTF
TGCGCCAGCAGCTTAGGGGAGTCTTATGGCTACACCTTC
>TRBJ2-1|TRBV19|-|14|many
CASSIGGHFNEQFF
TGTGCCAGTAGTATAGGGGGACACTTCAATGAGCAGTTCTTC
>TRBJ1-1|TRBV6-4|-|17|few
CASSDEWSRTMNTEAFF
TGTGCCAGCAGTGACGAGTGGTCCAGGACCATGAACACTGAAGCTTTCTTT
>TRBJ2-7|TRBV5-1|-|14|-
CASSYSTAPYEQYF
TGCGCCAGCAGCTACTCGACAGCGCCCTACGAGCAGTACTTC
>TRBJ1-6|TRBV20-1|TRBD1|17|-
CSARDLYRDSLNSPLHF
TGCAGTGCTAGAGACCTATACCGGGACAGCTTAAATTCACCCCTCCACTTT
>TRBJ2-6|TRBV5-5|-|16|-
CASRHTVLSGANVLTF
TGTGCCAGCAGGCACACTGTTCTCTCTGGGGCCAACGTCCTGACTTTC
>TRBJ2-1|TRBV5-1|-|14|-
CASKGQGQSNEQFF
TGCGCCAGCAAGGGGCAGGGCCAGAGCAATGAGCAGTTCTTC
>TRBJ1-1|TRBV5-1|-|13|few
CASSFLVETEAFF
TGCGCCAGCAGCTTTCTGGTCGAGACTGAAGCTTTCTTT
>TRBJ2-1|TRBV7-9|-|14|-
CASSSGPSYNEQFF
TGTGCCAGCAGCTCTGGACCCTCCTACAATGAGCAGTTCTTC
>TRBJ2-5|TRBV12-5|TRBD1|14|-
CASGPDRVGETQYF
TGTGCTAGTGGTCCGGACAGGGTGGGAGAGACCCAGTACTTC
>TRBJ1-3|TRBV2|-|13|-
CASMQGSGNTIYF
TGTGCCAGCATGCAGGGCTCTGGAAACACCATATATTTT
>TRBJ2-1|TRBV7-6|-|16|-
CASSPRAGRGDNEQFF
TGTGCCAGCAGCCCACGCGCTGGCAGGGGGGACAATGAGCAGTTCTTC
>TRBJ2-5|TRBV7-9|TRBD2|16|few
CASSRMTSGGKETQYF
TGTGCCAGCAGTCGGATGACTAGCGGGGGTAAAGAGACCCAGTACTTC
>TRBJ2-5|TRBV4-3|TRBD2|14|-
CASSLTSARETQYF
TGCGCCAGCAGCCTTACTAGCGCTCGAGAGACCCAGTACTTC
>TRBJ1-4|TRBV7-9|-|14|once
CASETGASNEKLFF
TGTGCCAGCGAAACTGGGGCTTCTAATGAAAAACTGTTTTTT
>TRBJ1-5|TRBV4-1|-|16|many
CASSQDHGNLNQPQHF
TGCGCCAGCAGCCAAGATCACGGGAACCTCAATCAGCCCCAGCATTTT
>TRBJ2-7|TRBV12-3/TRBV12-4|TRBD2|12|-
CGSSGGAGEQYF
TGTGGATCATCGGGGGGGGCGGGCGAGCAGTACTTC
>TRBJ2-1|TRBV7-9|-|16|few
CASRVSAGGEANEQFF
TGTGCCAGCAGAGTATCGGCAGGGGGGGAAGCCAATGAGCAGTTCTTC